Ten or more counts support the clone carrying this TCR beta chain. Time point meaning: after trial treatment. Described treatment: LDRT plus nivolumab, ipilimumab, low-dose cyclophosphamide and aspirin (RACIN trial). The treatment that donors received included nivolumab, ipilimumab, aspirin, low-dose cyclophosphamide and low-dose radiotherapy. These data come from a study of low-dose radiotherapy and immunotherapy resistance in tumors. On the study more broadly: Participants in Cohort 1 were administered 0.5 Gy per fraction at 2-week intervals, to a cumulative dose of 6.5 Gy.

The trim removed 3 bases at V and 2 bases at J, leaving 8 bases unmatched. Germline CDR1 and CDR2: DFQATT and SNEGSKA (reference sequence). This CDR3 comprises 15 residues. Priming of first-strand cDNA relied on TRAV- and TRBV-specific primers (covering alpha and beta chains). TCR amplification involved around 22 PCR cycles with a constant-region primer and V-primer adapter. In vitro transcription was used to amplify the isolated mRNA. TCRdb reanalysed the reads using MiXCR and keeps one entry per CDR3 protein. The repertoire holds just over 90,000 distinct CDR3 sequences, under 25% seen once, with roughly 12% in the top ten.

The sequence was collected from a female donor with ovarian cancer. J is TRBJ2-3 and V is TRBV20-1, with 7 bases fitting TRBD2. The sequences come from PBMCs, collected after low-dose radiotherapy plus immunotherapy. CDR3 nucleotide sequence: TGCAGTGCTAGGCCCCTAGCGGATCCCACAGATACGCAGTATTTT. Translating gives CSARPLADPTDTQYF.